What follows is one T cell receptor (beta chain) and its context. No antigen is known for it. This sample was included in a study of Ad26.COV2.S vaccination and SARS-CoV-2 variants. V lost 0 bases to trimming and J lost 8 bases, with 12 bases between them. CDR3 length: 14 amino acids. The germline CDR1 and CDR2 sequences are SGHRS and YFSETQ. The treatment here: around 19 received Ad26.COV2.S at low or high dose, single or two shots; roughly 5 received placebo; per-sample allocation not given. At day 63 after the first vaccine or placebo injection, samples were drawn. What was given as vaccine was an Ad26 vector encoding Wuhan-strain SARS-CoV-2 spike. Study-level results: Recipients of either vaccine or placebo displayed similar breadth of non-spike TCRs. Vaccine recipients had higher spike-specific TCR breadth than placebo recipients.

Sequencing was performed with immunoSEQ multiplex PCR; in TCRdb, only in-frame clones are kept and a portion is missing. The table includes 350,000 to 400,000 clones, about 88% detected once. The material was peripheral blood, obtained in a trial of Ad26.COV2.S vaccine versus placebo. The V gene is TRBV5-1, the J gene TRBJ2-1, with D uncertain. The sequence derives from a person aged 18-60 years who received the Ad26.COV2.S COVID-19 vaccine or a placebo. The CDR3 is CASSLVGRLHEQFF. The CDR3 coding sequence is TGCGCCAGCAGCTTGGTGGGCAGGTTGCATGAGCAGTTCTTC.